These 31 T cell receptor beta chains came from one sample sequenced in a study of T cell responses to AZD1222 COVID-19 vaccine. Profiled with immunoSEQ multiplex PCR; TCRdb holds only in-frame clones, not every one. The sample records around 130,000 clones, 80% to 95% being singletons. The specimen comprised peripheral blood, sampled 28 days after the second AZD1222 dose. The receptors shown here come from an adult who received the AZD1222 COVID-19 vaccine.

This chain connects TRBV6-1 to TRBJ1-3, with a possible D match to TRBD1 (5 bases). With 3 bases removed from V and 0 bases from J, the gap between germline ends came to 9 bases. Germline loops: CDR1 MNHNS, CDR2 SASEGT. The CDR3 contains 15 residues. The CDR3 loop reads CASSETDISGNTIYF. DNA of the CDR3: TGTGCCAGCAGTGAGACGGACATCTCTGGAAACACCATATATTTT.

The gene calls are TRBV21-1 and TRBJ1-2; the tabulated D call, TRBD1, remains unverified against the DNA. TRBV21-1 is labeled a pseudogene. CDR3 size: 15 residues. The CDR3 reads CASSRVDRDFYGYTF. CDR3 in DNA: TGTGCCAGCAGCAGGGTGGACAGGGATTTCTATGGCTACACCTTC.

The chain combines TRBV7-6 with TRBJ1-5; D is unresolved. This CDR3 is 14 amino acids long. From germline, CDR1 is SGHVS and CDR2 FNYEAQ. V was pared by 2 bases and J by 1 base, with 6 bases between. The CDR3: CASSLLGSNQPQHF. The CDR3 DNA sequence: TGTGCCAGCAGCTTACTTGGCAGCAATCAGCCCCAGCATTTT. Full variable domain (missing parts from reference TRBV7-6 and TRBJ1-5): GAGVSQSPRYKVTKRGQDVALRCDPISGHVSLYWYRQALGQGPEFLTYFNYEAQQDKSGLPNDRFSAERPEGSISTLTIQRTEQRDSAMYRCASSLLGSNQPQHFGDGTRLSIL.

This rearrangement joins TRBV30 to TRBJ1-6; D not resolved. CDR1 GTSNPN and CDR2 SVGIG come from the germline V gene (reference sequence). Trimming took off 0 bases at V and 6 bases at J, with 21 bases between the two ends. The CDR3 spans 18 residues. The CDR3 reads CAWSVFHPTPEINSPLHF. Written as DNA, the CDR3 is TGTGCCTGGAGTGTATTCCACCCGACCCCAGAAATTAATTCACCCCTCCACTTT.

The J gene is TRBJ1-5, the V gene TRBV12-5; D not certain. The CDR3 is 11 residues long. In germline, CDR1 is LGHNT, CDR2 FRNRAP. V lost 1 base to trimming and J lost 9 bases, with 4 bases between them. The CDR3 nucleotides read TGTGCTAGTGGTTTGGAGATGCCCCAGCATTTT. The encoded protein is CASGLEMPQHF.

The V call is TRBV18, the J call TRBJ2-7, with D maybe TRBD1 (5 bases). The CDR3 runs 15 residues. Germline lookup yields CDR1 KGHSH and CDR2 LQKENI. Trimming removed 0 bases at V and 6 bases at J, with 15 bases between. The CDR3 is CASSPPVRREAEQYF. The CDR3 nucleotides are TGTGCCAGCTCACCACCGGTACGCAGGGAAGCCGAGCAGTACTTC.

The V and J genes are TRBV27 and TRBJ1-6, with 7 bases aligning to TRBD1. The junction had 2 bases not matched to a gene; V was cut back by 5 bases and J by 7 bases. The CDR3 consists of 13 residues. Germline loops: CDR1 MNHEY, CDR2 SMNVEV (reference sequence). The CDR3 bases are TGTGCCAGCAGTACAGGGGAAAATTCACCCCTCCACTTT. Encoded protein: CASSTGENSPLHF.

The chain employs TRBV19 and TRBJ2-1; 9 bases align to TRBD2. Germline trimming cut 5 bases from V and 7 bases from J; bases unmatched to any gene: 12. This CDR3 has 16 amino acids. Germline lookup yields CDR1 LNHDA and CDR2 SQIVND (reference sequence). The CDR3 nucleotides read TGTGCCAGTAGTCCCCACCAGGCTAGCGGGATAAATGAGCAGTTCTTC. Its translation: CASSPHQASGINEQFF. The entire variable domain, with the rest obtained from reference TRBV19 and TRBJ2-1, is as follows: DGGITQSPKYLFRKEGQNVTLSCEQNLNHDAMYWYRQDPGQGLRLIYYSQIVNDFQKGDIAEGYSVSREKKESFPLTVTSAQKNPTAFYLCASSPHQASGINEQFFGPGTRLTVL.

Turning to this clone: One junction end disagrees with the germline gene, perhaps due to a read error. The chain couples TRBV6-5 to TRBJ2-6; no firm D call. This CDR3 spans 13 amino acids. Germline CDR1 is MNHEY and CDR2 is SVGAGI. The CDR3 sequence is CASSNSGANVLTF. The CDR3 nucleotides read TGTGCCAGCAGTAACTCTGGGGCCAACGTCCTGACTTTC.

The chain uses TRBV18 and TRBJ2-3; 9 bases are shared with TRBD2. The J segment lost 4 bases and the V segment lost 2 bases, leaving 7 bases of the junction unmatched. Germline V gene data show CDR1 as KGHSH and CDR2 as LQKENI. The CDR3 is 16 amino acids. The CDR3 loop reads CASSPLGSGSPDTQYF. CDR3 bases: TGTGCCAGCTCACCATTGGGTAGCGGGAGCCCAGATACGCAGTATTTT. The full variable domain, rest sourced from reference TRBV18 and TRBJ2-3, is NAGVMQNPRHLVRRRGQEARLRCSPMKGHSHVYWYRQLPEEGLKFMVYLQKENIIDESGMPKERFSAEFPKEGPSILRIQQVVRGDSAAYFCASSPLGSGSPDTQYFGPGTRLTVL.

V is TRBV7-9 and J is TRBJ1-4, with 8 bases aligning to TRBD1. Germline CDR1 and CDR2: SEHNR and FQNEAQ (reference sequence). The J segment lost 6 bases and the V segment lost 5 bases, leaving 20 bases of the junction unmatched. This CDR3 is built from 19 residues. The CDR3 sequence: CASSPDRGRKVRPDEKLFF. CDR3 nucleotides: TGTGCCAGCAGCCCAGACAGGGGCCGCAAGGTTCGTCCTGATGAAAAACTGTTTTTT.

The genes are TRBV21-1 and TRBJ1-2; TRBD1 was called by the table and not checked on the DNA. TRBV21-1 is classified as a pseudogene. The CDR3 contains 15 residues. The CDR3 bases are TGTGCCAGGACAGGGGGCGCCCAACTATTTGCTGGCTACACCTTC. Translating it yields CARTGGAQLFAGYTF.

This clone was detected once. This sequence joins TRBV13 and TRBJ2-1; 8 positions match TRBD2. Trimming took 6 bases from V and 3 from J; bases not matched to a gene: 7. In germline, CDR1 is PRHDT, CDR2 FYEKMQ (reference sequence). CDR3 length: 15 amino acids. The CDR3 loop reads CASSSKAGVYNEQFF. DNA of the CDR3: TGTGCCAGCAGTTCCAAAGCGGGGGTCTACAATGAGCAGTTCTTC.

This clone appeared once. The CDR3 DNA follows: TGTGCCAGCAGTTTATCACGGAACACTGAAGCTTTCTTT. It yields the protein CASSLSRNTEAFF. The chain couples TRBV27 to TRBJ1-1; D unresolved. Germline V gives CDR1 MNHEY, CDR2 SMNVEV (reference sequence). Trimming cost V 0 bases and J 1 base, with 3 bases left between them. CDR3 length equals 13 residues.

The V call is TRBV4-3, the J call TRBJ2-7; 8 nucleotides align to TRBD1. The CDR3 extends over 15 amino acids. Germline V gene data show CDR1 as LGHNA and CDR2 as YSLEER. V gave up 1 base and J gave up 6 bases; unmatched junction bases: 8. The CDR3 nucleotides read TGCGCCAGCAGCCAAGGAGGACAGGGTTCGGGCGAGCAGTACTTC. Translating it yields CASSQGGQGSGEQYF.

The genes are TRBV11-3 and TRBJ2-3; TRBD1 matches at 9 bases. V was clipped by 5 bases and J by 3 bases; unmatched bases: 3. The CDR3 is 14 residues long. Per germline, CDR1 SGHNT and CDR2 YENEEA. CDR3 protein: CASSTGGGTDTQYF. CDR3 nucleotide sequence: TGTGCCAGCAGCACAGGGGGCGGAACAGATACGCAGTATTTT.

The chain combines TRBV5-1 with TRBJ2-5, with D hard to call. This CDR3 is 14 amino acids long. Germline V gives CDR1 SGHRS, CDR2 YFSETQ. Trimming removed 3 bases at V and 3 bases at J, with 12 bases between. CDR3: CASSSNDLEETQYF. CDR3 DNA: TGCGCCAGCAGCTCCAACGACTTGGAAGAGACCCAGTACTTC.

The chain carries TRBV28 and TRBJ2-6; no reliable D call. Germline V lookup: CDR1 MDHEN, CDR2 SYDVKM. The CDR3 has 17 amino acids. V shed 5 bases and J shed 0 bases, with 14 bases lying between them. CDR3 DNA sequence: TGTGCCAGCAGTCAGTGGACGGCCGGCTCTGGGGCCAACGTCCTGACTTTC. It is translated as CASSQWTAGSGANVLTF.

The rearrangement uses TRBV7-9 and TRBJ1-4; no clear D. V was cut by 3 bases and J by 10 bases, with 18 bases left in between. Germline-derived CDR1 and CDR2 are SEHNR and FQNEAQ (reference sequence). The CDR3 sequence is 15 residues long. CDR3 in amino acids: CASSFVSGAPGKLFF. Written as DNA, the CDR3 is TGTGCCAGCAGCTTCGTATCAGGCGCCCCGGGAAAACTGTTTTTT.

This rearrangement joins TRBV6-6 to TRBJ2-5; tentative D call: TRBD2 (5 bases). V was pared by 0 bases and J by 2 bases, with 13 bases between. CDR1 and CDR2 (germline): MNHNY, SVGAGI (reference sequence). This CDR3 contains 16 residues. CDR3 in amino acids: CASSYSPGSAQETQYF. In nucleotides, the CDR3 is TGTGCCAGCAGTTACTCTCCGGGTAGCGCTCAAGAGACCCAGTACTTC.

The chain links TRBV4-3 to TRBJ1-1, with a possible D match to TRBD1 (6 bases). The germline V and J ends were trimmed by 1 base and 11 bases, with 14 bases remaining between them. In germline, CDR1 is LGHNA, CDR2 YSLEER. The length of the CDR3 is 13 residues. Here the CDR3 DNA reads TGCGCCAGCAGCCAAGGGACAGCCGGGGGGGCTTTCTTT. Residues: CASSQGTAGGAFF.

The chain uses TRBV10-3 and TRBJ1-1; no clear D gene. CDR3 length: 12 residues. Germline V lookup: CDR1 ENHRY, CDR2 SYGVKD. V was shortened by 6 bases and J by 1 base, with 6 bases between the two germline ends. Here the CDR3 reads CAISVGNTEAFF. CDR3 nucleotide sequence: TGTGCCATCAGCGTCGGGAACACTGAAGCTTTCTTT.

This clone was seen once. The V and J genes are TRBV6-2 or TRBV6-3 and TRBJ1-2, with a tentative D call TRBD1 (5 bases). The CDR3 is made up of 13 amino acids. Trimming took off 0 bases at V and 6 bases at J, with 8 bases between the two ends. CDR1 is MNHEY and CDR2 is SVGEGT in the germline V gene. The CDR3 nucleotides are TGTGCCAGCAGTTACTCAGGGGTGGATGGCTACACCTTC. Protein product: CASSYSGVDGYTF.

The chain couples TRBV28 to TRBJ1-5; D is uncertain. Trimming stripped 6 bases from V and 4 bases from J, with 10 bases between. CDR1 and CDR2 from the germline V gene are MDHEN and SYDVKM. This CDR3 region has 13 residues. The CDR3 nucleotides are TGTGCCAGCAGACCCCAGAGGAATCAGCCCCAGCATTTT. It codes for CASRPQRNQPQHF.

The CDR3 spells CASSLTTGDHAEAFF. The DNA for the CDR3 is TGTGCCAGCAGCTTGACGACAGGGGATCATGCTGAAGCTTTCTTT. The chain couples TRBV5-4 to TRBJ1-1; 8 bases are shared with TRBD1. Germline V gene lookup returns CDR1 SGHNT and CDR2 YYREEE (reference sequence). The V segment lost 1 base and the J segment 6 bases; nucleotides outside the gene matches: 8. CDR3 length: 15 amino acids.

J is TRBJ2-5 and V is TRBV28; tentative D call: TRBD2 (5 bases). The germline V gene has CDR1 MDHEN and CDR2 SYDVKM. CDR3 size: 13 residues. Deletions cut 10 bases from V and 0 bases from J, with 12 bases between. The CDR3 coding sequence is TGTGCCACCTTGGAGGATCACCAAGAGACCCAGTACTTC. It translates to CATLEDHQETQYF.

The V call is TRBV12-3 or TRBV12-4, the J call TRBJ1-1; 8 bases match TRBD1. This CDR3 comprises 13 residues. Germline trimming cut 7 bases from V and 6 bases from J; bases unmatched to any gene: 7. Here the CDR3 reads CASITDRAAEAFF. CDR3 nucleotides: TGTGCCAGCATTACGGACAGGGCGGCTGAAGCTTTCTTT.

This clone was seen once. J is TRBJ1-2 and V is TRBV6-5, with 9 bases that match TRBD1. The CDR3 extends over 14 amino acids. J gave up 4 bases and V 4 bases, and 4 bases lay outside the gene matches. Germline CDR1 MNHEY, CDR2 SVGAGI. The CDR3 here is CASSSMTGGYGYTF. CDR3 coding DNA: TGTGCCAGCAGTTCAATGACAGGGGGCTATGGCTACACCTTC.

As regards this clone: Its ends do not fully match the called genes, so a read error is possible. V and J are TRBV4-2 and TRBJ2-1; tentatively, D is TRBD2 (6 bases). Germline V gene sequence: CDR1 LGHNA, CDR2 YNFKEQ. The length of the CDR3 is 13 residues. The CDR3 reads CASSRGLYSEQFF. CDR3 nucleotide sequence: TGTGCCAGCAGCCGAGGACTATACAGTGAGCAGTTCTTC.

CDR3 in DNA: TGTGCCAGCAGCCCCGGCTTCAACTATGGCTACACCTTC. It encodes CASSPGFNYGYTF. The genes are TRBV12-3 or TRBV12-4 and TRBJ1-2; D is unclear. There are 13 residues in the CDR3. V was clipped by 6 bases and J by 2 bases, with 10 bases between them.

The chain is built from TRBV27 and TRBJ2-3; maybe TRBD1 (6 bases). V gave up 2 bases and J gave up 7 bases, with 10 bases separating them. This CDR3 is 13 amino acids long. CDR1 is MNHEY, CDR2 SMNVEV, per germline (reference sequence). CDR3 in DNA: TGTGCCAGCAGTTTAGGGGGCCGAAATACGCAGTATTTT. This translates into CASSLGGRNTQYF.